This T cell receptor (beta chain) was recorded in a study of beta chain features in type 1 diabetes. This clone was found a few times. Germline CDR1 and CDR2: SGHNT and YYREEE (reference sequence). V lost 0 bases and J lost 0; bases outside the gene matches: 5. The CDR3 contains 16 residues. Sequenced material consisted of expressed TCRB transcripts (all of the isolated RNA was reverse transcribed). The protocol was immunoSEQ multiplex PCR, while the TCRdb copy is restricted to in-frame clones and leaves out a portion. Counted here are about 330,000 clones, roughly 9.6% occurring once; the ten biggest clones make up 0.015% to 0.02%.

The chain combines TRBV5-4 with TRBJ2-7; 8 bases align to TRBD2. Sequencing was carried out using naive CD4+ T cells from blood. This TCR was recovered from a woman aged 25 to 39 in good health. The CDR3 here is CASSLGSGISSYEQYF. The CDR3, as DNA: TGTGCCAGCAGCTTGGGTAGCGGGATTAGCTCCTACGAGCAGTACTTC.